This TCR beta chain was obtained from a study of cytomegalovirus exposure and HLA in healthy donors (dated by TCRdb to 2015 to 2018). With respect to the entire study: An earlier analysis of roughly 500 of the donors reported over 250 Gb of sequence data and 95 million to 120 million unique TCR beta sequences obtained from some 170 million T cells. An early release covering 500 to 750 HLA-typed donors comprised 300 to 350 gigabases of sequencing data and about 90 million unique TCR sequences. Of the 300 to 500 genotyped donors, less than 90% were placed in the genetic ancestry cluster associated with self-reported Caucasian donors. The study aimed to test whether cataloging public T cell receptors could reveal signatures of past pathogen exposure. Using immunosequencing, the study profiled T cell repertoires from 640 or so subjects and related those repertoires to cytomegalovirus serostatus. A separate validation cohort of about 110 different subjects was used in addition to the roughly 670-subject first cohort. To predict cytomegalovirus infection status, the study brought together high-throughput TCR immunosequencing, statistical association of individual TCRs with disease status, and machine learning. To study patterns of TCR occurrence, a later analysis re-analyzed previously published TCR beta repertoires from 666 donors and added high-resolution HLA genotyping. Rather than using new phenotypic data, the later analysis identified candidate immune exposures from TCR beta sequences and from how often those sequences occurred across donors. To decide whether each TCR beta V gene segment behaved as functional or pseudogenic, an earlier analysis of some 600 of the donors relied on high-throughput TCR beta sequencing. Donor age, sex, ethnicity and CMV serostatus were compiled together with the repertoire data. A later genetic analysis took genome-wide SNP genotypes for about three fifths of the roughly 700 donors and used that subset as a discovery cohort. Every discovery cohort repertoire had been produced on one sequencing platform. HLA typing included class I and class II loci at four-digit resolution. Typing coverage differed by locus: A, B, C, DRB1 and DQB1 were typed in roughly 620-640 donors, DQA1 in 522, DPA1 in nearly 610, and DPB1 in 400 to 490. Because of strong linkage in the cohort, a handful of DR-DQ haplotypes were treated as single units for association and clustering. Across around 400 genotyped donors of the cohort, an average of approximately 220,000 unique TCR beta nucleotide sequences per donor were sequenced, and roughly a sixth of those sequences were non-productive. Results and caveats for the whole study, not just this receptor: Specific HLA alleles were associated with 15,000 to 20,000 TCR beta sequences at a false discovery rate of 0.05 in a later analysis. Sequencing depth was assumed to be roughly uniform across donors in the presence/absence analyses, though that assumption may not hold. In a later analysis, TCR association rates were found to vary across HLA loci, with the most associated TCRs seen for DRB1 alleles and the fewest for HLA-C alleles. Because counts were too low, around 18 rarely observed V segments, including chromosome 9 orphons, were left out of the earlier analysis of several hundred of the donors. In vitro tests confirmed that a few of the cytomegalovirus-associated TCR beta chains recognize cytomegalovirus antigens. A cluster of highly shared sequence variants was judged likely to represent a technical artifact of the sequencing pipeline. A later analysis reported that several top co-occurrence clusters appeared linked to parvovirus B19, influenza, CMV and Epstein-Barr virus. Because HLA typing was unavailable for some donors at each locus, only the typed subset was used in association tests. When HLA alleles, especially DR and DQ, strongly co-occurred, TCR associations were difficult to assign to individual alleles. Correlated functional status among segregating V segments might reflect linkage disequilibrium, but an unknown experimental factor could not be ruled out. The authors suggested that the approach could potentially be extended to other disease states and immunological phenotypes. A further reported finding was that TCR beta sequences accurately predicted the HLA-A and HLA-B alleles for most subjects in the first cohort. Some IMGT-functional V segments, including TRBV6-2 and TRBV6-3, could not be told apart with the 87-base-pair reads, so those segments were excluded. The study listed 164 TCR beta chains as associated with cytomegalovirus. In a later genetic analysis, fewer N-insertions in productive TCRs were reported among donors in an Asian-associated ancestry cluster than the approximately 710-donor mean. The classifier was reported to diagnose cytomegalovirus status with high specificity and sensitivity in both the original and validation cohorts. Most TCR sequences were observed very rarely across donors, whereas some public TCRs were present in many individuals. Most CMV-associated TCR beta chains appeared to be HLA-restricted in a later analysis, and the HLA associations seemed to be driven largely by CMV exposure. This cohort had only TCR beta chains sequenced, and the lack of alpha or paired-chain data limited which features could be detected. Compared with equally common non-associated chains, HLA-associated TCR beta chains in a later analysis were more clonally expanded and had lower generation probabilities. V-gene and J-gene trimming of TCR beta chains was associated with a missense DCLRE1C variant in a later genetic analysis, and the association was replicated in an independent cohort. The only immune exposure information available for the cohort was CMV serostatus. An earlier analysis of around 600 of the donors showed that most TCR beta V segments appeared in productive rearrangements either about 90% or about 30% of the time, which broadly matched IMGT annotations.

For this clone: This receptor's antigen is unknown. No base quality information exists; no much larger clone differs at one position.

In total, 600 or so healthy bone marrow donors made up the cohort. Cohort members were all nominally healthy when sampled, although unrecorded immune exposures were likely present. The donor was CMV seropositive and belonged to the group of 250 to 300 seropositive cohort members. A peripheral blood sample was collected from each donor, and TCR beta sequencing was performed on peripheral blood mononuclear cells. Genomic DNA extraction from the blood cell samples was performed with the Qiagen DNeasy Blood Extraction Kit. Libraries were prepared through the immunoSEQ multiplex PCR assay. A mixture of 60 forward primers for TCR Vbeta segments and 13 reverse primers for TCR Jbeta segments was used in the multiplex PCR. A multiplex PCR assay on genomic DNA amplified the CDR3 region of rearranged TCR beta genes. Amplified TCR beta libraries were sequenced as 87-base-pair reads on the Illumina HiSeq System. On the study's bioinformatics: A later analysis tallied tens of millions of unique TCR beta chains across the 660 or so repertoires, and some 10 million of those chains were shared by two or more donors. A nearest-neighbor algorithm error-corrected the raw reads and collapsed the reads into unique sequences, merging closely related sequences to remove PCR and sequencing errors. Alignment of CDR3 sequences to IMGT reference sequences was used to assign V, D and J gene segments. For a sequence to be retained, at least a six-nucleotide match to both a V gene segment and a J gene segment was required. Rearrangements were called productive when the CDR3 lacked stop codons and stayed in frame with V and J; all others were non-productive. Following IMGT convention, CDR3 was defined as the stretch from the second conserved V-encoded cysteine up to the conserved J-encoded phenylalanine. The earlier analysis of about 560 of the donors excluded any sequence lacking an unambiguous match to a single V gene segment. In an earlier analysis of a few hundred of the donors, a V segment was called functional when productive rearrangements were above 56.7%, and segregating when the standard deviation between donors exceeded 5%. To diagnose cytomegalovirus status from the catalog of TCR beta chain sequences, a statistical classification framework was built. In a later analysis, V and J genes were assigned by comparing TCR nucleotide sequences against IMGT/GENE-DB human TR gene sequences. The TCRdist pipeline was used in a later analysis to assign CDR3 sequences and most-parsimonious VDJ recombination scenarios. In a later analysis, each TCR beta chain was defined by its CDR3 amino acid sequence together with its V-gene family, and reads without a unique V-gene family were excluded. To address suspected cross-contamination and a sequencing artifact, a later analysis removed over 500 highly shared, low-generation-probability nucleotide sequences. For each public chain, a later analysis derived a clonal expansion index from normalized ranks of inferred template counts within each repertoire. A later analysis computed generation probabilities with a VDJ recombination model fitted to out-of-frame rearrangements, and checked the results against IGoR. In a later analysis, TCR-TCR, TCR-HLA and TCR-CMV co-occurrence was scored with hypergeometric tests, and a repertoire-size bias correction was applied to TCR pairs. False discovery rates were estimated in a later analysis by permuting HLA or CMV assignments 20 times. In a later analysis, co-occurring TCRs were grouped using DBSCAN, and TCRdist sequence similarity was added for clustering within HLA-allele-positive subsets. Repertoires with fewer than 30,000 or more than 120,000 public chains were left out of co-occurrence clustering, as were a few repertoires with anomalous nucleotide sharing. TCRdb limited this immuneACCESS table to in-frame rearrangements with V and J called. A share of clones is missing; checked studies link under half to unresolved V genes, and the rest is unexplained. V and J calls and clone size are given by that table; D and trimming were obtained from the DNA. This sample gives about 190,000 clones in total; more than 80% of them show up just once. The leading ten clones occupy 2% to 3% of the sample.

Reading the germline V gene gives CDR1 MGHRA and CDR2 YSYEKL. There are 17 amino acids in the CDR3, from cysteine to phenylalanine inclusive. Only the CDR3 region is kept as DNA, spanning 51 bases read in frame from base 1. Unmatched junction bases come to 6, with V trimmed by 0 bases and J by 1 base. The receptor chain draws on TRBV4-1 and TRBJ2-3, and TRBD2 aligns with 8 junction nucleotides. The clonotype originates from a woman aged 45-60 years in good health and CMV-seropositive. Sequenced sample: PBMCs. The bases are TGCGCCAGCAGCCAAGACGCCGGCGGGGGGCGCACAGATACGCAGTATTTT. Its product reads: CASSQDAGGGRTDTQYF.